This T cell receptor (beta chain) is drawn from a study of metastatic and nonmetastatic thyroid tumors. None of the patients had undergone any treatment ahead of thyroid surgery. This clone was recorded many times. The V gene's germline CDR1 is MNHNS and CDR2 SASEGT. V lost 2 bases and J 3 bases, leaving 14 bases between the germline ends. The CDR3 is made up of 16 amino acids. TCRdb reassembled clones from the PCR reads with MiXCR. This sample has around 15,000 clones, with around an eighth found just once. Sequenced material: tumor tissue. The clonotype was recovered from a female donor with papillary thyroid cancer or a benign thyroid nodule (not recorded which). Some clones in this sample may be carry-over from other donors' samples. The chain employs TRBV6-1 and TRBJ2-1; possibly TRBD1 or TRBD2 for D (5 bases each). Here the CDR3 DNA reads TGTGCCAGCAGTGAAAAACGGGGCGTCTACTACAATGAGCAGTTCTTC. This encodes CASSEKRGVYYNEQFF.